The rows below give T cell receptor beta chains drawn from one sample of a study of blood T cell repertoires in COVID-19. The data were produced by immunoSEQ multiplex PCR, yet TCRdb's version contains in-frame clones alone and is incomplete. This table holds around 200,000 clones, approximately 81% found once. The sample consisted of peripheral blood. These receptors originate from a woman aged 80 or older with acute or convalescent COVID-19. Both conserved end residues are trimmed from each CDR3.

j_call	v_call	cdr3_aa
TRBJ1-1	TRBV4-3	ASGETGGGTEAF
TRBJ2-7	TRBV7-2	ASSSEGSGLAGFLEY
TRBJ2-3	TRBV5-1	ASSFSPGPSTDTQY
TRBJ2-7	TRBV28	ASSFPQGTGTFLQY
TRBJ2-5	TRBV21-1	ASSRGQTIQETQY
TRBJ1-5	TRBV6-1	ASSEGDRGPYQPQH
TRBJ1-5	TRBV6-2/TRBV6-3	ASSYPIGTGFEDQPQH
TRBJ1-1	TRBV5-1	ASSLTGTPNTEAF
TRBJ2-7	TRBV18	ASSYSGPGIGEQY
TRBJ1-1	TRBV6-5	ASSRPGGLAEAF
TRBJ1-2	TRBV9	ASFGEGSYGYT
TRBJ1-1	TRBV4-1	ASSQEVSVNTEAF